These T cell receptor beta chains were read from a single sample in a study of cytomegalovirus exposure and HLA in healthy donors. The table came from immunoSEQ multiplex PCR; TCRdb's copy has only in-frame clones and leaves some out. The top ten hold around 10% of the sample, which has under 150,000 clones, approximately 86% seen once. The material sequenced was PBMCs. The receptor source for this set is a man between 18 and 35 years old in good health and CMV-seropositive. The CDR3 runs from the conserved cysteine through the conserved F or W.

j_call | cdr3_length | v_call | cdr3_aa
TRBJ1-1 | 15 | TRBV4-1 | CASSQENPWGRGAFF
TRBJ2-4 | 12 | TRBV14 | CASSQGGGIQYF
TRBJ2-7 | 15 | TRBV18 | CASSPQTSPSYEQYF
TRBJ2-5 | 13 | TRBV7-9 | CASSLGNQETQYF
TRBJ1-5 | 16 | TRBV19 | CASETGGLPSNQPQHF
TRBJ2-5 | 14 | TRBV5-1 | CASSLGPRGETQYF
TRBJ1-6 | 15 | TRBV10-3 | CAISQTGGQNSPLHF
TRBJ2-3 | 18 | TRBV5-8 | CASSARTSGGPGADTQYF
TRBJ2-3 | 12 | TRBV19 | CASSTDLGTQYF
TRBJ2-3 | 18 | TRBV7-6 | CASSGEASILSSTDTQYF
TRBJ1-6 | 17 | TRBV27 | CASSSPTGRSYNSPLHF
TRBJ1-1 | 13 | TRBV7-2 | CASSLGRTVEAFF
TRBJ2-3 | 16 | TRBV7-2 | CASSADGTHGPDTQYF
TRBJ1-4 | 15 | TRBV28 | CASSPGTGPNEKLFF
TRBJ1-6 | 13 | TRBV30 | CAWTQGYNSPLHF
TRBJ1-5 | 16 | TRBV7-8 | CASSSAGGRSNQPQHF
TRBJ2-5 | 12 | TRBV9 | CASSDDGGTQYF
TRBJ1-2 | 14 | TRBV12-5 | CASGADRGSYGYTF
TRBJ2-3 | 14 | TRBV5-1 | CASSYFDKKDTQYF
TRBJ2-5 | 17 | TRBV5-4 | CASSLARTSGGRETQYF
TRBJ2-3 | 13 | TRBV28 | CASTEFSTDTQYF
TRBJ2-1 | 15 | TRBV7-2 | CASSTSGTSFDEQFF
TRBJ2-7 | 14 | TRBV5-1 | CASSSTGSSYEQYF
TRBJ1-4 | 15 | TRBV30 | CAWSVTGGRAEKLFF
TRBJ1-1 | 13 | TRBV5-1 | CASSFGQDTEAFF
TRBJ1-4 | 12 | TRBV5-4 | CASSLFLGKLFF
TRBJ1-1 | 16 | TRBV15 | CATSRGGTHMNTEAFF
TRBJ2-4 | 15 | TRBV19 | CASSNMDYSKNIQYF
TRBJ1-2 | 12 | TRBV29-1 | CSASGGPYGYTF
TRBJ2-1 | 15 | TRBV2 | CASSESSGGGNEQFF
TRBJ2-7 | 16 | TRBV7-8 | CASSQGIWTLRYEQYF